Listed here are 24 T cell receptor beta chains from one sample, sequenced in a study of T-cell memory formation after mild COVID-19. In TCRdb, the 5' RACE reads were re-called with MiXCR into one record per CDR3 protein. This sample has 550,000 to 700,000 distinct CDR3 sequences; 15% to 20% occur once, and the top ten carry around 12%. Sequencing used PBMCs or a T cell subset sorted from them (not recorded which). The receptors derive from an adult woman who had mild COVID-19 (a few samples of this study predate the infection). Cell type and time point are not known.

The CDR3 sequence is CSARAPQGYEQFF. CDR3 bases: TGCAGTGCTAGAGCCCCCCAGGGATATGAGCAGTTCTTC. The chain couples TRBV20-1 to TRBJ2-1; TRBD1 might be the D (5 bases). The germline CDR1 and CDR2 sequences are DFQATT and SNEGSKA (reference sequence). This CDR3 comprises 13 residues. The germline V and J ends were trimmed by 1 base and 8 bases, with 12 bases remaining between them.

This rearrangement joins TRBV7-2 to TRBJ1-6, with TRBD1 as a possible D gene (5 bases). Trimming cost V 5 bases and J 6 bases, with 20 bases left between them. The length of the CDR3 is 17 residues. Germline CDR1 SGHTA, CDR2 FQGNSA. CDR3 sequence (DNA): TGTGCCAGCAGCGCCTTCGGGGTAGGGGAAATTAATTCACCCCTCCACTTT. Its protein is CASSAFGVGEINSPLHF.

This clonotype occurred a few times. V usage is TRBV12-3 or TRBV12-4 and J usage is TRBJ2-1; tentatively, D is TRBD1 or TRBD2 (5 bases each). The CDR3 is 13 residues long. Trimming took off 2 bases at V and 9 bases at J, with 11 bases between the two ends. The CDR3, as DNA: TGTGCCAGCAGTTTACATAGGGGAGTTGAGCAGTTCTTC. Translating gives CASSLHRGVEQFF.

This clonotype was seen ten or more times. The V gene is TRBV11-2, the J gene TRBJ2-3; tentative D call: TRBD2 (5 bases). Germline V gene lookup returns CDR1 SGHAT and CDR2 FQNNGV. The CDR3 length is 13 residues. Trimming removed 5 bases from V and 5 bases from J, with 11 bases in between. The CDR3 loop is CASSGSVRDTQYF. Written as DNA, the CDR3 is TGTGCCAGCAGCGGGAGTGTGAGAGATACGCAGTATTTT.

The chain has TRBV29-1 and TRBJ2-7; 9 bases are shared with TRBD1. Losses at the gene ends were 4 bases for V and 2 bases for J; bases not matched to a gene: 9. CDR1 and CDR2 from the germline V gene are SQVTM and ANQGSEA. CDR3 length: 15 amino acids. In DNA, the CDR3 is TGCAGCGTTGGGGCCGTGGGACAGGGTCCCTACGAGCAGTACTTC. Protein: CSVGAVGQGPYEQYF.

This clonotype was recorded a few times. The rearrangement uses TRBV21-1 and TRBJ1-2. TRBV21-1 is given as a pseudogene. The CDR3 length is 15 residues. As DNA, the CDR3 is TGTGCCAGCAGCAAAGTATGGAAGGCGACCTATGGCTACACCTTC. Its translation: CASSKVWKATYGYTF.

This clonotype was seen ten or more times. The rearrangement links TRBV27 to TRBJ2-7; D not certain. This CDR3 contains 14 residues. V lost 3 bases and J lost 4, with 13 bases in between. Looked up from germline, CDR1 is MNHEY and CDR2 is SMNVEV (reference sequence). This chain's CDR3 is CASSFSQFGYEQYF. The CDR3 nucleotides are TGTGCCAGCAGTTTTTCACAGTTCGGGTACGAGCAGTACTTC.

This clonotype was detected once. The rearrangement links TRBV9 to TRBJ1-1; tentatively, D is TRBD1 (6 bases). Trimming took off 3 bases at V and 3 bases at J, with 12 bases between the two ends. Germline V gene sequence: CDR1 SGDLS, CDR2 YYNGEE. The CDR3 is made up of 14 amino acids. CDR3 amino acids: CASSERQGHTEAFF. The CDR3 DNA reads TGTGCCAGCAGCGAGAGGCAGGGGCACACTGAAGCTTTCTTT.

This clonotype was detected only a few times. CDR3 region: CASSLVVRLDDNEQFF. The DNA for the CDR3 is TGTGCCAGCAGCTTGGTAGTACGACTAGACGATAATGAGCAGTTCTTC. V usage is TRBV5-5 and J usage is TRBJ2-1, with TRBD2 as a possible D gene (6 bases). CDR3 length: 16 residues. Germline CDR1 SGHKS, CDR2 YYEKEE (reference sequence). Trimming left V 0 bases short and J 7 bases short, with 17 bases between.

The rearrangement links TRBV18 to TRBJ2-4, with D perhaps TRBD1 or TRBD2 (7 bases each). Germline loops: CDR1 KGHSH, CDR2 LQKENI. Trimming took off 1 base at V and 6 bases at J, with 13 bases between the two ends. There are 15 residues in the CDR3. CDR3 residues: CASSPREGARNIQYF. The CDR3, as DNA: TGTGCCAGCTCACCACGGGAGGGGGCTAGAAACATTCAGTACTTC.

The chain recombines TRBV9 with TRBJ1-2, with TRBD1 as a possible D gene (5 bases). The CDR3 consists of 12 residues. Germline CDR1 reads SGDLS; CDR2 reads YYNGEE. V lost 8 bases, J lost 3 bases, and 11 bases lay in between. The DNA of the CDR3 is TGTGCCAGTGGGGCAGGGCACTATGGCTACACCTTC. Amino acids: CASGAGHYGYTF.

The chain uses TRBV25-1 and TRBJ1-4; D not resolved. Deletions cut 3 bases from V and 8 bases from J, with 22 bases between. Germline CDR1 is MGHDK and CDR2 is SYGVNS. This CDR3 is 17 amino acids long. CDR3 region: CASSEAPEWAPYEKLFF. In nucleotides, the CDR3 is TGTGCCAGCAGTGAGGCCCCGGAGTGGGCCCCTTACGAAAAACTGTTTTTT.

V is TRBV12-3 or TRBV12-4 and J is TRBJ1-1; 9 nucleotides line up with TRBD1. The CDR3 runs to 15 residues. With 4 bases clipped from V and 1 base from J, the junction kept 4 bases outside the gene matches. CDR3 sequence: CASSSTGQGNTEAFF. Written as DNA, the CDR3 is TGTGCCAGCAGTTCTACGGGACAGGGGAACACTGAAGCTTTCTTT.

The rearrangement uses TRBV2 and TRBJ2-2; TRBD1 is a possible D gene (6 bases). Trimming took off 4 bases at V and 0 bases at J, with 9 bases between the two ends. This CDR3 is 15 amino acids long. Germline V gives CDR1 SNHLY, CDR2 FYNNEI. CDR3 sequence reads: CASSVDSANTGELFF. CDR3 sequence (DNA): TGTGCCAGCAGTGTGGACAGCGCGAACACCGGGGAGCTGTTTTTT.

This chain connects TRBV14 to TRBJ2-7; maybe TRBD2 (6 bases). CDR1 is SGHDN and CDR2 is FVKESK in the germline V gene. The CDR3 runs to 16 residues. V lost 4 bases to trimming and J lost 0 bases, with 16 bases between them. The CDR3 bases are TGTGCCAGCAGCCCGCGGAGGGAATCTGGCTCCTACGAGCAGTACTTC. Its protein is CASSPRRESGSYEQYF.

This clonotype occurred a few times. The chain employs TRBV7-2 and TRBJ1-2; D gene unclear. There are 14 residues in the CDR3. V was cut by 0 bases and J by 5 bases, with 10 bases left in between. Per germline, CDR1 SGHTA and CDR2 FQGNSA. The chain's CDR3 is CASSLANGRYGYTF. Written as DNA, the CDR3 is TGTGCCAGCAGCTTAGCCAATGGGCGGTATGGCTACACCTTC.

This clonotype was observed many times. The gene calls are TRBV7-8 and TRBJ2-7; D not resolved. Germline loops: CDR1 SGHVS, CDR2 FQNEAQ. Trimming cost V 5 bases and J 2 bases, with 13 bases left between them. This CDR3 region has 14 residues. The CDR3 is CASSADRATYEQYF. For the CDR3, the DNA is TGTGCCAGCAGCGCAGACCGCGCTACCTACGAGCAGTACTTC.

The chain combines TRBV19 with TRBJ1-4; D unresolved. From germline, CDR1 is LNHDA and CDR2 SQIVND (reference sequence). The V end lost 5 bases, the J end lost 8 bases, and 15 bases lay between the germline ends. The CDR3 totals 14 residues. In DNA, the CDR3 is TGTGCCAGTAGTCTCCGGACCGAGGGAGAAAAACTGTTTTTT. Translating gives CASSLRTEGEKLFF.

The chain joins TRBV12-3 or TRBV12-4 to TRBJ2-2, with a weak D call TRBD1 (5 bases). The CDR3 extends over 15 amino acids. Between the trimmed V and J ends, which lost 6 bases and 2 bases, there was a span of 13 bases. CDR3 sequence (DNA): TGTGCCAGCAGCCTAGGACACGCTAACACCGGGGAGCTGTTTTTT. Amino acids: CASSLGHANTGELFF.

The chain carries TRBV7-2 and TRBJ2-1; TRBD2 matches 8 bases. The CDR3 covers 15 residues. Looked up from germline, CDR1 is SGHTA and CDR2 is FQGNSA. V lost 5 bases to trimming and J lost 4 bases; unmatched junction nucleotides: 7. Written as DNA, the CDR3 is TGTGCCAGCAGCACCCAGCGGGGGACGTACAATGAGCAGTTCTTC. Translated: CASSTQRGTYNEQFF.

V is TRBV7-2 and J is TRBJ1-6, with 9 bases that match TRBD1. Germline CDR1 SGHTA, CDR2 FQGNSA. CDR3 length: 18 residues. V lost 1 base to trimming and J lost 0 bases; unmatched junction nucleotides: 4. In nucleotides, the CDR3 is TGTGCCAGCAGCTTAGGGCGACAGGGGGGCTCCTATAATTCACCCCTCCACTTT. Its protein product is CASSLGRQGGSYNSPLHF.

This clonotype was detected only a few times. This sequence joins TRBV20-1 and TRBJ2-7; 8 bases match TRBD1. CDR3 size: 13 residues. V lost 7 bases and J lost 2; bases outside the gene matches: 7. Germline CDR1 reads DFQATT; CDR2 reads SNEGSKA (reference sequence). The CDR3 here is CSVRGQAAYEQYF. CDR3 sequence (DNA): TGCAGTGTCAGGGGGCAGGCCGCCTACGAGCAGTACTTC.

The J gene is TRBJ2-7, the V gene TRBV20-1, with 7 bases lining up with TRBD1. CDR1 DFQATT and CDR2 SNEGSKA come from the germline V gene (reference sequence). The V segment lost 3 bases and the J segment 2 bases; nucleotides outside the gene matches: 13. The CDR3 runs 16 residues. Here the CDR3 DNA reads TGCAGTGCTAGCGAGTCTGAGGGGGCGCGAACCTACGAGCAGTACTTC. As protein: CSASESEGARTYEQYF.

This clonotype showed up many times. The chain employs TRBV7-2 and TRBJ2-7, with D possibly matching TRBD2 (6 bases). CDR3 size: 15 residues. Germline loops: CDR1 SGHTA, CDR2 FQGNSA. The V and J ends lost 4 bases and 0 bases respectively, with 13 bases between them. The CDR3 loop reads CASSSSSEPSYEQYF. CDR3 coding DNA: TGTGCCAGCAGCTCCTCTAGCGAACCCTCCTACGAGCAGTACTTC.